The following is a T cell receptor beta chain sequence with its context. Genomic DNA (around 2 micrograms) was obtained from cryopreserved PBMCs for construction of TCR beta libraries. CDR1 SNHLY and CDR2 FYNNEI come from the germline V gene. V gave up 5 bases and J gave up 0 bases; unmatched junction bases: 9. This CDR3 comprises 17 residues. The method was immunoSEQ multiplex PCR; TCRdb's version includes in-frame clones alone and lacks a portion of them. The data hold around 7,900 clones, with about 70% observed a single time. The data were obtained in a study of cytotoxic CD8 clonotypes in ibrutinib-treated CLL. Study overall: Partial response occurred in some 25 patients and complete response in 2; at median approximately 70 months, approximately 14 remained remitted and some twelve progressed.

The rearrangement joins TRBV2 to TRBJ1-3; TRBD1 matches at 8 bases. The sequence was collected from a human donor with chronic lymphocytic leukemia. Sample: PBMCs, taken before ibrutinib treatment. CDR3 sequence reads: CASSKRQGLFSGNTIYF. Written as DNA, the CDR3 is TGTGCCAGCAGTAAAAGACAGGGGCTCTTCTCTGGAAACACCATATATTTT.